This T cell receptor (beta chain) was captured in a study of breast tumors, draining lymph nodes, adjacent tissues. TCRdb called the multiplex PCR reads again in MiXCR, with one record for every CDR3 protein. The repertoire holds approximately 170,000 distinct CDR3 sequences, with approximately 30% as singletons. Breast cancer patients provided tissue from their axillary draining lymph nodes. The CDR3 consists of 14 residues. The germline gives CDR1 SGHKS, CDR2 YYEKEE (reference sequence). After removal of 4 bases from V and 7 bases from J, the junction contained 7 bases not matched to a gene. This clonotype appeared many times.

This chain connects TRBV5-5 to TRBJ2-1, with 8 positions matching TRBD2. Material for sequencing was axillary lymph node tissue. This receptor was obtained from a female donor with breast cancer. Some clones in this sample may be carry-over from other donors' samples. The CDR3 DNA is TGTGCCAGCAGCCCCGGGGGGGGGAGGAATGAGCAGTTCTTC. This translates into CASSPGGGRNEQFF.